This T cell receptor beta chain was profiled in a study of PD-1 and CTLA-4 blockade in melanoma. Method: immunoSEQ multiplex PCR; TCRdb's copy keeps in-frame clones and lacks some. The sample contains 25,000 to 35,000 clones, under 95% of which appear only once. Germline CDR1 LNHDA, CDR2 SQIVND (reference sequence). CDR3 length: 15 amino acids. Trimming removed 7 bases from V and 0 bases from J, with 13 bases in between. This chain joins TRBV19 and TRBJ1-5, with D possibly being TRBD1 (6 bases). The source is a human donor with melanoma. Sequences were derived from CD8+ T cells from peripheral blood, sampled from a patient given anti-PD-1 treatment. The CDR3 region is CASKKGVTSNQPQHF. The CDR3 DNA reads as TGTGCCAGTAAGAAGGGGGTGACTAGCAATCAGCCCCAGCATTTT.